A single sample is the source of the 27 T cell receptor beta chains below, sequenced in a study of shared clonotypes between healthy human individuals. Assay used: immunoSEQ multiplex PCR; TCRdb lists only in-frame clones, some missing. The sample records about 1.4 million clones, roughly 97% being singletons. The sequenced sample was naive CD4+ T cells sorted from blood. Subset here: CD45RA+ positively selected. These receptor sequences come from a man aged 25-40 years in good health.

Of note for this clone: Other nucleotide sequences in the sample specify the same CDR3. The chain is built from TRBV7-8 and TRBJ2-3; no clear D gene. There are 14 residues in the CDR3. V lost 2 bases to trimming and J lost 6 bases, with 12 bases between them. Germline V gene sequence: CDR1 SGHVS, CDR2 FQNEAQ. The CDR3 DNA sequence: TGTGCCAGCAGCTTAAGCGCTCGTTCGGATACGCAGTATTTT. Translated: CASSLSARSDTQYF.

The J gene is TRBJ2-1, the V gene TRBV6-4; 10 positions match TRBD1. This CDR3 has 15 residues. The germline V gene encodes CDR1 MRHNA and CDR2 SNTAGT. V lost 3 bases to trimming and J lost 8 bases; unmatched junction nucleotides: 7. The CDR3 coding sequence is TGTGCCAGCAGTGAGCCGGGACAGGGGATATATGAGCAGTTCTTC. Amino acids: CASSEPGQGIYEQFF.

This chain connects TRBV2 to TRBJ2-1, with 10 bases that match TRBD1. This CDR3 comprises 15 residues. CDR1 and CDR2 (germline): SNHLY, FYNNEI. V dropped 8 bases and J dropped 3; count of bases not matched to a gene: 7. The CDR3 sequence: CASFPRDRGYNEQFF. The CDR3 nucleotides read TGTGCCAGCTTCCCCCGGGACAGGGGCTACAATGAGCAGTTCTTC.

The CDR3 region is CASKERESTDTQYF. The CDR3 DNA reads as TGTGCCAGCAAAGAGCGGGAGAGCACAGATACGCAGTATTTT. V is TRBV2 and J is TRBJ2-3; 8 nucleotides match TRBD2. Germline V gives CDR1 SNHLY, CDR2 FYNNEI. The CDR3 is 14 residues long. V gave up 7 bases and J gave up 0 bases; unmatched junction bases: 3.

The chain employs TRBV11-3 and TRBJ2-1; D is perhaps TRBD1 or TRBD2 (5 bases each). Germline lookup yields CDR1 SGHNT and CDR2 YENEEA. Trimming stripped 1 base from V and 3 bases from J, with 10 bases between. The CDR3 loop spans 15 amino acids. For the CDR3, the DNA is TGTGCCAGCAGCTTAGGAGGGGAGTACTACAATGAGCAGTTCTTC. This translates into CASSLGGEYYNEQFF.

This chain links TRBV5-1 with TRBJ2-5; D tentatively fits TRBD1 or TRBD2 (7 bases each). The CDR3 length is 15 residues. V lost 0 bases and J 7 bases, leaving 16 bases between the germline ends. Germline assignment: CDR1 SGHRS and CDR2 YFSETQ. The DNA for the CDR3 is TGCGCCAGCAGCTTGGAGGGTACAGGGGAGGGGACCCAGTACTTC. This gives the protein CASSLEGTGEGTQYF.

Turning to this clone: Other DNA sequences in the same sample also yield this CDR3. This chain joins TRBV9 and TRBJ2-3, with 7 bases that match TRBD2. Germline lookup yields CDR1 SGDLS and CDR2 YYNGEE. The CDR3 covers 15 residues. V lost 0 bases and J lost 1; bases outside the gene matches: 2. The CDR3 spells CASSVAGGGTDTQYF. As DNA, the CDR3 is TGTGCCAGCAGCGTAGCGGGGGGTGGCACAGATACGCAGTATTTT.

V is TRBV28 and J is TRBJ1-5; D gene ambiguous. The germline gives CDR1 MDHEN, CDR2 SYDVKM. The V and J ends lost 5 bases and 0 bases respectively, with 14 bases between them. This CDR3 contains 16 residues. The CDR3 loop reads CASSIRTGASNQPQHF. CDR3 sequence (DNA): TGTGCCAGCAGTATCAGGACGGGTGCTAGCAATCAGCCCCAGCATTTT.

This clone appeared once. J is TRBJ2-1 and V is TRBV28; 8 nucleotides match TRBD2. Germline V gene sequence: CDR1 MDHEN, CDR2 SYDVKM. The junction had 7 bases not matched to a gene; V was cut back by 5 bases and J by 1 base. There are 16 residues in the CDR3. The CDR3 region is CASSASKRGSYNEQFF. The CDR3 DNA sequence: TGTGCCAGCAGTGCCTCTAAGCGGGGGTCCTACAATGAGCAGTTCTTC.

The rearrangement joins TRBV6-1 to TRBJ1-2, with D unclear. This CDR3 spans 15 amino acids. Trimming removed 3 bases from V and 5 bases from J, with 16 bases in between. Germline CDR1 and CDR2: MNHNS and SASEGT. CDR3 protein: CASSDGLAGFYGYTF. The CDR3 region has the DNA TGTGCCAGCAGTGACGGGTTGGCCGGATTTTATGGCTACACCTTC.

This chain connects TRBV2 to TRBJ1-3; tentative D call: TRBD1 (5 bases). CDR1 is SNHLY and CDR2 is FYNNEI in the germline V gene. The CDR3 has 14 residues. Trimming stripped 3 bases from V and 2 bases from J, with 8 bases between. CDR3 in amino acids: CASSDSRAGNTIYF. The CDR3 DNA follows: TGTGCCAGCAGTGATTCCAGGGCTGGAAACACCATATATTTT.

Of note for this clone: The sample contains more than one DNA sequence encoding this CDR3. The J gene is TRBJ2-3, the V gene TRBV9; D unclear. This CDR3 has 13 residues. The V gene lost 0 bases and the J gene lost 4 bases, with 6 bases spanning the gap. Germline assignment: CDR1 SGDLS and CDR2 YYNGEE. CDR3 DNA sequence: TGTGCCAGCAGCGTAGGGGTCCCAGATACGCAGTATTTT. Residues: CASSVGVPDTQYF. Combining the CDR3 with reference TRBV9 and TRBJ2-3 gives the whole variable domain DSGVTQTPKHLITATGQRVTLRCSPRSGDLSVYWYQQSLDQGLQFLIQYYNGEERAKGNILERFSAQQFPDLHSELNLSSLELGDSALYFCASSVGVPDTQYFGPGTRLTVL.

A remark on this clone: The same CDR3 also results from other DNA sequences found in this sample. The chain is built from TRBV7-3 and TRBJ2-5, with D perhaps matching TRBD2 (7 bases). V was shortened by 2 bases and J by 4 bases, with 11 bases between the two germline ends. The CDR3 consists of 14 residues. Germline CDR1 is SGHTA and CDR2 is FQGTGA. CDR3 region: CASSLEGGRETQYF. The DNA for the CDR3 is TGTGCCAGCAGCTTAGAGGGGGGGCGAGAGACCCAGTACTTC. The whole variable domain, remainder taken from reference TRBV7-3 and TRBJ2-5, is GAGVSQTPSNKVTEKGKYVELRCDPISGHTALYWYRQSLGQGPEFLIYFQGTGAADDSGLPNDRFFAVRPEGSVSTLKIQRTERGDSAVYLCASSLEGGRETQYFGPGTRLLVL.

Of note for this clone: The sample carries other DNA sequences with the same CDR3. The V and J genes are TRBV30 and TRBJ1-2; D ambiguous. The V gene lost 0 bases and the J gene lost 3 bases, with 8 bases spanning the gap. Germline CDR1 and CDR2: GTSNPN and SVGIG (reference sequence). CDR3 length equals 13 residues. CDR3 in amino acids: CAWSVGRDYGYTF. The DNA for the CDR3 is TGTGCCTGGAGTGTAGGTAGGGACTATGGCTACACCTTC.

This rearrangement joins TRBV11-2 to TRBJ1-1; 7 bases are shared with TRBD1. J was trimmed by 5 bases and V by 2 bases; bases with no gene match: 5. The CDR3 loop spans 14 amino acids. Germline V CDR1 and CDR2: SGHAT, FQNNGV. The CDR3 DNA follows: TGTGCCAGCAGCTTAAAGCAGGGGGTGACTGAAGCTTTCTTT. It encodes CASSLKQGVTEAFF. Together with reference TRBV11-2 and TRBJ1-1, the CDR3 gives the full variable domain: EAGVAQSPRYKIIEKRQSVAFWCNPISGHATLYWYQQILGQGPKLLIQFQNNGVVDDSQLPKDRFSAERLKGVDSTLKIQPAKLEDSAVYLCASSLKQGVTEAFFGQGTRLTVV.

The genes are TRBV6-6 and TRBJ2-5; TRBD1 is a possible D gene (6 bases). The CDR3 loop spans 14 amino acids. Trimming shortened V by 8 bases and J by 5 bases, and 18 bases separated the two germline ends. Germline V gene data show CDR1 as MNHNY and CDR2 as SVGAGI (reference sequence). Here the CDR3 DNA reads TGTGCCAGCGCCTCGACAGGACCTATGGAGACCCAGTACTTC. Amino acids: CASASTGPMETQYF.

The V gene is TRBV4-3, the J gene TRBJ2-7, with 7 bases that match TRBD2. The germline gives CDR1 LGHNA, CDR2 YSLEER. CDR3 length equals 16 residues. J gave up 0 bases and V 0 bases, and 5 bases lay outside the gene matches. CDR3 residues: CASSQDRGGSSYEQYF. The DNA for the CDR3 is TGCGCCAGCAGCCAAGATCGGGGCGGGAGCTCCTACGAGCAGTACTTC.

CDR3 amino acids: CASLKADSSPQPQHF. CDR3 nucleotide sequence: TGTGCCAGCCTTAAGGCCGATTCGTCCCCTCAGCCCCAGCATTTT. The rearrangement links TRBV13 to TRBJ1-5; no definite D call. The germline V gene has CDR1 PRHDT and CDR2 FYEKMQ (reference sequence). The CDR3 has 15 residues. V was clipped by 8 bases and J by 6 bases, with 20 bases between them.

The genes are TRBV5-4 and TRBJ2-7; D could derive from TRBD1 or TRBD2 (5 bases each). CDR3 length equals 16 residues. The germline V and J ends were trimmed by 3 bases and 2 bases, with 18 bases remaining between them. Looked up from germline, CDR1 is SGHNT and CDR2 is YYREEE (reference sequence). CDR3 DNA sequence: TGTGCCAGCAGCTCGGGACCCTTCACCCTCGCCTACGAGCAGTACTTC. Translating it yields CASSSGPFTLAYEQYF.

The genes are TRBV6-5 and TRBJ2-7; 10 bases fit TRBD1. V shed 7 bases, J shed 2 bases, and the junction held 8 bases outside the gene matches. Germline V CDR1 and CDR2: MNHEY, SVGAGI. The CDR3 sequence is 15 residues long. CDR3 in amino acids: CASKDGGTGAYEQYF. CDR3 nucleotide sequence: TGTGCCAGCAAGGATGGAGGGACAGGGGCCTACGAGCAGTACTTC.

The chain couples TRBV5-1 to TRBJ2-3; 13 bases match TRBD2. The CDR3 has 16 residues. V gave up 3 bases and J gave up 5 bases; unmatched junction bases: 6. Germline loops: CDR1 SGHRS, CDR2 YFSETQ. CDR3 sequence reads: CASSSGLAGRGDTQYF. CDR3 DNA sequence: TGCGCCAGCAGCTCGGGACTAGCGGGAAGGGGAGATACGCAGTATTTT.

With respect to this clone: This sample includes further DNA sequences coding for the same CDR3. The chain joins TRBV29-1 to TRBJ2-1; D call uncertain. Germline V gives CDR1 SQVTM, CDR2 ANQGSEA. Between the trimmed V and J ends, which lost 4 bases and 7 bases, there was a span of 5 bases. CDR3 length: 10 residues. CDR3 sequence: CSVGSNEQFF. For the CDR3, the DNA is TGCAGCGTTGGGAGTAATGAGCAGTTCTTC.

Notes on this clone: The sample contains more than one DNA sequence encoding this CDR3. The gene calls are TRBV29-1 and TRBJ1-4; D gene unclear. The V gene lost 4 bases and the J gene lost 0 bases, with 6 bases spanning the gap. CDR3 length: 13 residues. CDR1 is SQVTM and CDR2 is ANQGSEA in the germline V gene. This CDR3 reads CSVAGATNEKLFF. CDR3 coding DNA: TGCAGCGTTGCGGGAGCAACTAATGAAAAACTGTTTTTT.

The CDR3 nucleotides read TGTGCCAGCAGCTTTAGGAGCGGGAGCTCCTACAATGAGCAGTTCTTC. It encodes CASSFRSGSSYNEQFF. The V gene is TRBV11-3, the J gene TRBJ2-1; the match to TRBD2 covers 8 bases. The CDR3 has 16 amino acids. Germline CDR1 reads SGHNT; CDR2 reads YENEEA. V shed 3 bases and J 0 bases; nucleotides not matched to a gene: 4.

With regard to this clone: The sample carries other DNA sequences with the same CDR3. J is TRBJ2-5 and V is TRBV5-1; D gene unclear. Trimming left V 4 bases short and J 2 bases short, with 3 bases between. The CDR3 sequence is 11 residues long. CDR1 and CDR2 from the germline V gene are SGHRS and YFSETQ. The CDR3 DNA is TGCGCCAGCAGCGGTCAAGAGACCCAGTACTTC. Amino acid sequence: CASSGQETQYF.

DNA of the CDR3: TGTGCCAGCAGTTTGAGTCGGGAGGGAAACACCATATATTTT. This encodes CASSLSREGNTIYF. The rearrangement joins TRBV5-4 to TRBJ1-3; D not certain. This CDR3 has 14 residues. V lost 5 bases and J lost 4, with 13 bases in between. Germline V lookup: CDR1 SGHNT, CDR2 YYREEE (reference sequence). Full variable domain (missing parts from reference TRBV5-4 and TRBJ1-3): ETGVTQSPTHLIKTRGQQVTLRCSSQSGHNTVSWYQQALGQGPQFIFQYYREEENGRGNFPPRFSGLQFPNYSSELNVNALELDDSALYLCASSLSREGNTIYFGEGSWLTVV.

This sequence joins TRBV6-5 and TRBJ1-2; 7 nucleotides agree with TRBD1. V was clipped by 1 base and J by 4 bases; unmatched bases: 9. There are 16 residues in the CDR3. The germline V gene has CDR1 MNHEY and CDR2 SVGAGI. DNA for the CDR3: TGTGCCAGCAGTTACTTCGGACAGGTGACACCCTATGGCTACACCTTC. Its protein product is CASSYFGQVTPYGYTF.